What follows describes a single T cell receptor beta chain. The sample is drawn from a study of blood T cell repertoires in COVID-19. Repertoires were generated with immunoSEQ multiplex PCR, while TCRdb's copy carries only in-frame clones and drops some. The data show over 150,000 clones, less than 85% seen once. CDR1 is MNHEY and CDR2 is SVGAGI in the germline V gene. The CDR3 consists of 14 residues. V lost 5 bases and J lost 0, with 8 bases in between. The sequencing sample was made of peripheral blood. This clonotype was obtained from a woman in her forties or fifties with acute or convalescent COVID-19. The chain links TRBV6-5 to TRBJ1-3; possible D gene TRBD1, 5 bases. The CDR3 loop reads CASSQTDSGNTIYF. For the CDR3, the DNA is TGTGCCAGCAGTCAGACAGACTCTGGAAACACCATATATTTT.